These 19 T cell receptor beta chains were all obtained from the same sample, sequenced in a study of T cell responses to AZD1222 COVID-19 vaccine. The table came from immunoSEQ multiplex PCR; TCRdb's copy has only in-frame clones and leaves some out. This table holds about 120,000 clones, approximately 83% found once. The source material was peripheral blood, sampled on day 0 of MenACWY control vaccination. Receptors originate from an adult in good health.

This clone was picked up one time. The rearrangement joins TRBV19 to TRBJ1-5; D is uncertain. CDR3 size: 14 residues. In germline, CDR1 is LNHDA, CDR2 SQIVND (reference sequence). The V gene lost 7 bases and the J gene lost 8 bases, with 18 bases spanning the gap. CDR3 in amino acids: CASTDPGRGEPQHF. The CDR3 DNA sequence: TGTGCCAGTACCGACCCGGGCCGCGGAGAGCCCCAGCATTTT.

This chain connects TRBV7-9 to TRBJ1-4; D is unclear. The CDR3 totals 14 residues. Trimming removed 3 bases at V and 1 base at J, with 6 bases between. The germline CDR1 and CDR2 sequences are SEHNR and FQNEAQ (reference sequence). CDR3 sequence reads: CASSFGVTNEKLFF. Here the CDR3 DNA reads TGTGCCAGCAGCTTCGGGGTAACTAATGAAAAACTGTTTTTT.

The chain has TRBV7-9 and TRBJ1-4, with 8 bases that match TRBD1. Germline CDR1 is SEHNR and CDR2 is FQNEAQ (reference sequence). V was pared by 4 bases and J by 5 bases, with 3 bases of the junction left unmatched. The CDR3 spans 14 residues. The CDR3 DNA follows: TGTGCCAGCAGCTCAGGGACAGGAAATGAAAAACTGTTTTTT. It specifies CASSSGTGNEKLFF. Drawing the rest from reference TRBV7-9 and TRBJ1-4, the complete variable domain is DTGVSQNPRHKITKRGQNVTFRCDPISEHNRLYWYRQTLGQGPEFLTYFQNEAQLEKSRLLSDRFSAERPKGSFSTLEIQRTEQGDSAMYLCASSSGTGNEKLFFGSGTQLSVL.

The rearrangement joins TRBV7-2 to TRBJ1-6; D remains unclear. Looked up from germline, CDR1 is SGHTA and CDR2 is FQGNSA. CDR3 length: 15 amino acids. Between the trimmed V and J ends, which lost 2 bases and 10 bases, there was a span of 15 bases. CDR3 coding DNA: TGTGCCAGCAGCTTACTGGACCTTGATATCTCACCCCTCCACTTT. Its translation: CASSLLDLDISPLHF. The full variable domain, completed using reference TRBV7-2 and TRBJ1-6, is GAGVSQSPSNKVTEKGKDVELRCDPISGHTALYWYRQSLGQGLEFLIYFQGNSAPDKSGLPSDRFSAERTGGSVSTLTIQRTQQEDSAVYLCASSLLDLDISPLHFGNGTRLTVT.

This clone was counted a few times. The CDR3 reads CASSSGQGESGYTF. CDR3 in DNA: TGTGCCAGCAGCTCGGGACAGGGGGAGTCTGGCTACACCTTC. The chain uses TRBV9 and TRBJ1-2, with TRBD1 matching over 11 bases. The CDR3 contains 14 residues. Germline assignment: CDR1 SGDLS and CDR2 YYNGEE. Germline trimming cut 4 bases from V and 7 bases from J; bases unmatched to any gene: 6.

The chain couples TRBV9 to TRBJ1-6, with D unclear. CDR1 and CDR2 from the germline V gene are SGDLS and YYNGEE. There are 14 residues in the CDR3. Between the trimmed V and J ends, which lost 0 bases and 5 bases, there was a span of 6 bases. CDR3 protein: CASSVGTNNSPLHF. For the CDR3, the DNA is TGTGCCAGCAGCGTAGGAACTAATAATTCACCCCTCCACTTT.

The chain joins TRBV4-2 to TRBJ2-1; 9 bases are a match to TRBD1. V dropped 0 bases and J dropped 5; count of bases not matched to a gene: 5. The CDR3 length is 16 residues. Germline CDR1 reads LGHNA; CDR2 reads YNFKEQ. The CDR3 coding sequence is TGTGCCAGCAGCCAAGATTGGACAGGGGTTCACAATGAGCAGTTCTTC. It codes for CASSQDWTGVHNEQFF.

This chain uses TRBV5-1 with TRBJ1-4, with D perhaps TRBD1 (5 bases). The V gene lost 4 bases and the J gene lost 7 bases, with 17 bases spanning the gap. The CDR3 sequence is 15 residues long. The germline V gene has CDR1 SGHRS and CDR2 YFSETQ. Written as DNA, the CDR3 is TGCGCCAGCAGCCCCTCGGTTGGCAGGGTTGAAAAACTGTTTTTT. Encoded protein: CASSPSVGRVEKLFF.

J is TRBJ2-3 and V is TRBV24-1; a possible D gene is TRBD2 (5 bases). Germline CDR1 reads KGHDR; CDR2 reads SFDVKD. There are 16 residues in the CDR3. V was pared by 3 bases and J by 2 bases, with 14 bases between. The DNA for the CDR3 is TGTGCCACCAGTGATGCGGCCAGTAGCGTCACAGATACGCAGTATTTT. Residues: CATSDAASSVTDTQYF.

The chain couples TRBV19 to TRBJ1-4; no definite D call. Germline-derived CDR1 and CDR2 are LNHDA and SQIVND (reference sequence). V lost 0 bases, J lost 8 bases, and 13 bases lay in between. This CDR3 has 15 amino acids. Here the CDR3 DNA reads TGTGCCAGTAGTATAGACCGCCAAGGCGCGGAAAAACTGTTTTTT. Its protein product is CASSIDRQGAEKLFF.

The V and J genes are TRBV10-3 and TRBJ1-2; 7 nucleotides line up with TRBD1. Germline assignment: CDR1 ENHRY and CDR2 SYGVKD. This CDR3 region has 12 residues. V was clipped by 4 bases and J by 6 bases; unmatched bases: 2. The CDR3 DNA reads as TGTGCCATCAGTGGGGACAGTAATGGCTACACCTTC. This translates into CAISGDSNGYTF.

This chain connects TRBV27 to TRBJ2-7; 12 positions match TRBD1. Germline V CDR1 and CDR2: MNHEY, SMNVEV (reference sequence). The CDR3 is made up of 17 amino acids. The V and J ends lost 5 bases and 7 bases, in that order; junction bases with no gene match: 15. The CDR3 nucleotides are TGTGCCAGCAGTCGGGGAACAGGGGGACAGGGGGCGCGGGAGCAGTACTTC. Its translation: CASSRGTGGQGAREQYF.

J is TRBJ1-5 and V is TRBV2; no clear D. The CDR3 is made up of 15 amino acids. Per germline, CDR1 SNHLY and CDR2 FYNNEI. V was pared by 6 bases and J by 0 bases, with 12 bases between. The CDR3 DNA follows: TGTGCCAGCAGCCCCGGACCTATTAGCAATCAGCCCCAGCATTTT. As protein: CASSPGPISNQPQHF.

V usage is TRBV29-1 and J usage is TRBJ1-1; D possibly corresponds to TRBD1 (5 bases). Trimming took off 3 bases at V and 11 bases at J, with 13 bases between the two ends. This CDR3 has 11 residues. Germline V lookup: CDR1 SQVTM, CDR2 ANQGSEA. The CDR3 region has the DNA TGCAGCGTTGACAGGGCCCCATACGCTTTCTTT. Translated: CSVDRAPYAFF. The full variable domain, completed using reference TRBV29-1 and TRBJ1-1, is SAVISQKPSRDICQRGTSLTIQCQVDSQVTMMFWYRQQPGQSLTLIATANQGSEATYESGFVIDKFPISRPNLTFSTLTVSNMSPEDSSIYLCSVDRAPYAFFGQGTRLTVV.

This chain joins TRBV28 and TRBJ2-7, with a weak D call TRBD1 (5 bases). CDR1 and CDR2 (germline): MDHEN, SYDVKM. Deletions cut 5 bases from V and 2 bases from J, with 7 bases between. The CDR3 runs to 12 residues. CDR3 nucleotide sequence: TGTGCCAGCAGTCCAGGGACCTACGAGCAGTACTTC. It specifies CASSPGTYEQYF. The entire variable domain, with the rest obtained from reference TRBV28 and TRBJ2-7, is as follows: DVKVTQSSRYLVKRTGEKVFLECVQDMDHENMFWYRQDPGLGLRLIYFSYDVKMKEKGDIPEGYSVSREKKERFSLILESASTNQTSMYLCASSPGTYEQYFGPGTRLTVT.

This clone was picked up one time. This rearrangement joins TRBV2 to TRBJ1-5, with 9 bases aligning to TRBD1. V shed 8 bases, J shed 4 bases, and the junction held 9 bases outside the gene matches. The CDR3 loop spans 15 amino acids. Germline V gene sequence: CDR1 SNHLY, CDR2 FYNNEI. This CDR3 is CASRSDRGGNQPQHF. CDR3 coding DNA: TGTGCCAGCCGATCTGACAGGGGGGGAAATCAGCCCCAGCATTTT.

V and J are TRBV5-6 and TRBJ1-1; no clear D gene. Germline assignment: CDR1 SGHDT and CDR2 YYEEEE. The CDR3 length is 12 residues. The germline V and J ends were trimmed by 1 base and 8 bases, with 9 bases remaining between them. CDR3 nucleotide sequence: TGTGCCAGCAGCTTGAGGCAGTGGGAAGCTTTCTTT. Translating it yields CASSLRQWEAFF.

This chain connects TRBV28 to TRBJ1-2; D remains ambiguous. The CDR3 covers 12 residues. V gave up 6 bases and J gave up 2 bases, with 7 bases separating them. Germline assignment: CDR1 MDHEN and CDR2 SYDVKM. DNA of the CDR3: TGTGCCAGCAGAGAACGCAACTATGGCTACACCTTC. Its protein is CASRERNYGYTF.

This rearrangement joins TRBV7-3 to TRBJ2-3; TRBD2 matches at 12 bases. The length of the CDR3 is 17 residues. V was clipped by 5 bases and J by 3 bases; unmatched bases: 9. The germline gives CDR1 SGHTA, CDR2 FQGTGA. In DNA, the CDR3 is TGTGCCAGCAGCCAGCCCGCCGGGACTAGCGGGACAGATACGCAGTATTTT. Protein: CASSQPAGTSGTDTQYF.